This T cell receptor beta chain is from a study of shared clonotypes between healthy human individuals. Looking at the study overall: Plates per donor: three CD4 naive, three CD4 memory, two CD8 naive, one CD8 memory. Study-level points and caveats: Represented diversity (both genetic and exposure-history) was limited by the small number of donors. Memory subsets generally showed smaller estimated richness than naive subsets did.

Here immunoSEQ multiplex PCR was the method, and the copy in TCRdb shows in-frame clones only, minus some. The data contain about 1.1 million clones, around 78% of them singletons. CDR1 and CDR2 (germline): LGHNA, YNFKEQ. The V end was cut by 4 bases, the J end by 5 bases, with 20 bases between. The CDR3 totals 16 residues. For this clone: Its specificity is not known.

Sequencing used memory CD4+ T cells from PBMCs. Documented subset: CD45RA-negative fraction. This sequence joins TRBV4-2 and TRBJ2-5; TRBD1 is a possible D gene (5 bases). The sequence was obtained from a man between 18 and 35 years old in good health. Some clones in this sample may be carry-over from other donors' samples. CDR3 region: CASSLRAASKGETQYF. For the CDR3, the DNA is TGTGCCAGCAGCCTTCGCGCGGCCTCTAAGGGGGAGACCCAGTACTTC.